This TCR beta chain was observed in a study of cytomegalovirus exposure and HLA in healthy donors. This clone has only a few counts. The CDR3 loop spans 15 amino acids. V lost 1 base and J lost 0, with 8 bases in between. Germline lookup yields CDR1 SGHVS and CDR2 FQNEAQ. The PCR used 60 Vbeta and 13 Jbeta primers. Some clones are missing from TCRdb's copy, which holds only in-frame ones; the method was immunoSEQ multiplex PCR. The top ten hold approximately 7.5% of the sample, which has 80,000 to 100,000 clones, around 77% seen once. The receptor's source is a man in his thirties or forties in good health and CMV-seronegative. Input material: PBMCs. This chain joins TRBV7-8 and TRBJ2-3; tentatively, D is TRBD2 (6 bases). The CDR3 region is CASSLDSGSTDTQYF. In DNA form, the CDR3 reads TGTGCCAGCAGCTTAGACAGCGGGAGCACAGATACGCAGTATTTT.